This TCR beta chain was sequenced for a study of identical twins. In this sample, this clonotype turned up a few times. MiXCR, run by TCRdb on the 5' RACE reads, gives a single entry per CDR3 protein. The table shows around 1.7 million distinct CDR3 sequences, with around a third occurring only once. The specimen sequenced was cord blood. The sequence was obtained from a newborn girl in good health.

The CDR3, as DNA: TGCGCCAGCAGCCAACCCGGGACAGGGGGCGGCTACACCTTC. This translates into CASSQPGTGGGYTF. The J gene is TRBJ1-2, the V gene TRBV4-1; TRBD1 matches at 12 bases. The J segment lost 8 bases and the V segment lost 2 bases, leaving 3 bases of the junction unmatched. CDR1 MGHRA and CDR2 YSYEKL come from the germline V gene. This CDR3 region has 14 residues.